Listed below are T cell receptor beta chains from one sample, sequenced in a study of naive and memory T cell subsets. MiXCR, applied by TCRdb to the UMI-ligation and nested PCR reads, yields one record per CDR3 protein. Altogether approximately 140,000 distinct CDR3 sequences are present, about a sixth being singletons, with the ten largest covering more than 0.13%. Sequenced material: naive CD4+ T cells from blood. The receptors shown here come from a human donor in good health. Both conserved end residues are part of each CDR3. The D gene is left open where the match is weak. Size is omitted from some rows. Given values are once, few, many or a class for expanded clones.

TRBJ2-3,TRBV7-3,TRBD2,-,CASSLTSGRGDTQYF,TGTGCCAGCAGCTTAACTAGCGGGAGGGGAGATACGCAGTATTTT
TRBJ2-3,TRBV29-1,-,-,CSVEFRLLAPDTQYF,TGCAGCGTTGAATTCCGCCTACTAGCCCCCGATACGCAGTATTTT
TRBJ2-5,TRBV25-1,-,few,CASRDFYQETQYF,TGTGCCAGCAGGGACTTTTACCAAGAGACCCAGTACTTC
TRBJ2-7,TRBV12-3/TRBV12-4,-,few,CASSGQIPHYEQYF,TGTGCCAGCAGTGGACAAATTCCACACTACGAGCAGTACTTC
TRBJ2-7,TRBV5-4,-,few,CASSFPGTEAYEQYF,TGTGCCAGCAGCTTCCCCGGGACGGAAGCCTACGAGCAGTACTTC
TRBJ2-7,TRBV5-1,-,-,CASSLEPQSYEQYF,TGCGCCAGCAGCTTGGAGCCCCAGTCCTACGAGCAGTACTTC
TRBJ2-1,TRBV29-1,-,-,CSVEGQFF,TGCAGCGTTGAAGGGCAGTTCTTC
TRBJ2-3,TRBV27,TRBD2,few,CASSPPRGDGTDTQYF,TGTGCCAGCAGCCCACCGCGGGGGGACGGGACAGATACGCAGTATTTT
TRBJ1-4,TRBV7-2,-,-,CASSLAGGANEKLFF,TGTGCCAGCAGCTTAGCAGGGGGTGCTAATGAAAAACTGTTTTTT
TRBJ2-7,TRBV20-1,TRBD1,-,CSARRGQGGMDEQYF,TGCAGTGCTAGGAGGGGACAGGGAGGGATGGACGAGCAGTACTTC
TRBJ2-7,TRBV20-1,TRBD2,-,CSALAGIYEQYF,TGCAGTGCGCTAGCGGGCATCTACGAGCAGTACTTC
TRBJ2-7,TRBV20-1,TRBD2,-,CSARISGTYEQYF,TGCAGTGCCCGGATTAGCGGGACCTACGAGCAGTACTTC
TRBJ1-2,TRBV30,-,few,CAWSEQSSFLYGYTF,TGTGCCTGGAGCGAACAATCAAGTTTCCTCTATGGCTACACCTTC
TRBJ1-1,TRBV11-2,-,few,CASSLFRSVEAFF,TGTGCCAGCAGCTTATTTCGATCGGTCGAAGCTTTCTTT
TRBJ2-4,TRBV7-2,TRBD1,-,CASSRTGDSGNIQYF,TGTGCCAGCAGCCGAACAGGGGATTCTGGAAACATTCAGTACTTC
TRBJ2-7,TRBV12-3/TRBV12-4,-,-,CASSLMAADEQYF,TGTGCCAGCAGTTTAATGGCAGCTGACGAGCAGTACTTC
TRBJ2-7,TRBV20-1,-,-,CSASAKSLAYEQYF,TGCAGTGCTAGTGCAAAATCCCTGGCCTACGAGCAGTACTTC
TRBJ2-7,TRBV5-4,-,-,CASSLSAEEQYF,TGTGCCAGCAGCTTGTCGGCAGAAGAGCAGTACTTC
TRBJ2-3,TRBV6-5,-,-,CASSYSGAGKPDTQYF,TGTGCCAGCAGTTACTCGGGGGCAGGGAAGCCAGATACGCAGTATTTT
TRBJ1-5,TRBV11-2,-,few,CASSADGSNQPQHF,TGTGCCAGCAGCGCAGACGGAAGCAATCAGCCCCAGCATTTT
TRBJ2-1,TRBV2,TRBD2,-,CASRLMILAGAGNEQFF,TGTGCCAGCAGACTCATGATACTAGCGGGAGCGGGTAATGAGCAGTTCTTC
TRBJ2-3,TRBV18,TRBD2,-,CASSPRRTSGTKPYTDTQYF,TGTGCCAGCTCACCACGACGGACTAGCGGTACTAAACCTTACACAGATACGCAGTATTTT
TRBJ2-3,TRBV5-4,TRBD2,few,CASRLAGTDTQYF,TGTGCCAGCAGGCTAGCGGGCACAGATACGCAGTATTTT
TRBJ1-2,TRBV20-1,-,-,CSAEDTTRSNGYTF,TGCAGTGCTGAGGACACAACCCGGAGCAATGGCTACACCTTC
TRBJ2-7,TRBV7-2,TRBD2,few,CASSWLTSGTYEQYF,TGTGCCAGCAGCTGGCTGACTAGCGGGACGTACGAGCAGTACTTC
TRBJ1-1,TRBV7-2,-,many,CASSLRWGQGTEAFF,TGTGCCAGCAGCTTACGGTGGGGGCAGGGGACTGAAGCTTTCTTT
TRBJ2-7,TRBV29-1,-,few,CSVVTPYEQYF,TGCAGCGTTGTTACCCCGTACGAGCAGTACTTC
TRBJ2-7,TRBV25-1,TRBD1,-,CASSPPDRVYEQYF,TGTGCCAGCAGTCCGCCGGACAGGGTCTACGAGCAGTACTTC
TRBJ2-2,TRBV20-1,-,-,CSARVVDPNTGELFF,TGCAGTGCTAGAGTTGTAGACCCGAACACCGGGGAGCTGTTTTTT
TRBJ2-3,TRBV4-1,TRBD2,-,CASSQEGDSGRALDTQYF,TGCGCCAGCAGCCAAGAAGGAGATAGCGGGAGGGCCTTAGATACGCAGTATTTT
TRBJ2-3,TRBV2,-,few,CASSESGQGVLSTDTQYF,TGTGCCAGCAGTGAATCGGGGCAGGGAGTTCTTAGCACAGATACGCAGTATTTT
TRBJ1-5,TRBV11-2,-,few,CASSRSNQPQHF,TGTGCCAGCAGCCGAAGCAATCAGCCCCAGCATTTT
TRBJ2-5,TRBV6-5,TRBD2,-,CASSSPYSGQETQYF,TGTGCCAGCAGTTCCCCGTATAGCGGGCAAGAGACCCAGTACTTC
TRBJ1-5,TRBV29-1,TRBD1,few,CSVGDSYSNQPQHF,TGCAGCGTAGGGGACAGCTATAGCAATCAGCCCCAGCATTTT
TRBJ2-1,TRBV20-1,TRBD2,few,CSADSGRSYNEQFF,TGCAGTGCGGATAGCGGGAGGTCCTACAATGAGCAGTTCTTC
TRBJ2-1,TRBV11-2,TRBD2,many,CASSLRLADYNEQFF,TGTGCCAGCAGCTTAAGACTAGCGGATTACAATGAGCAGTTCTTC
TRBJ2-7,TRBV12-3/TRBV12-4,-,-,CASSLTQGYEQYF,TGTGCCAGCAGTTTGACACAGGGCTACGAGCAGTACTTC
TRBJ2-2,TRBV11-2,TRBD1,few,CASSLTGDGTGELFF,TGTGCCAGCAGCCTGACAGGGGATGGCACCGGGGAGCTGTTTTTT
TRBJ2-3,TRBV6-6,TRBD2,few,CASKRFLILAGARTDTQYF,TGTGCCAGCAAGAGATTTTTGATTCTAGCGGGGGCTCGCACAGATACGCAGTATTTT
TRBJ2-2,TRBV24-1,-,few,CATSDPARVTGELFF,TGTGCCACCAGTGATCCAGCGAGGGTCACCGGGGAGCTGTTTTTT
TRBJ2-1,TRBV2,-,-,CASSEAGRGNEQFF,TGTGCCAGCAGTGAAGCTGGGAGAGGCAATGAGCAGTTCTTC
TRBJ2-7,TRBV20-1,TRBD2,few,CSASSRESVHEQYF,TGCAGTGCTAGTTCGCGGGAGTCGGTCCACGAGCAGTACTTC
TRBJ2-3,TRBV3-1,-,-,CASSSTPHDTQYF,TGTGCCAGCAGTTCGACCCCACACGACACCCAGTATTTT
TRBJ2-3,TRBV5-4,-,-,CASSPSVRHTQYF,TGTGCCAGCAGCCCTTCGGTGAGACATACGCAGTATTTT
TRBJ2-2,TRBV2,-,-,CASTRDSLSGAGELFF,TGTGCCAGCACGCGGGACTCCCTCTCGGGCGCCGGGGAGCTGTTTTTT
TRBJ1-5,TRBV12-3/TRBV12-4,-,-,CASSLFGQQLNQPQHF,TGTGCCAGCAGTTTATTTGGTCAGCAACTCAATCAGCCCCAGCATTTT
TRBJ1-1,TRBV30,-,-,CAWTSGLITEAFF,TGTGCCTGGACCTCCGGATTGATCACTGAAGCTTTCTTT
TRBJ1-5,TRBV6-2/TRBV6-3,-,-,CASSPSGTNLVF,TGTGCCAGCAGTCCCTCCGGGACCAACTTAGTATTT
TRBJ2-1,TRBV7-8,-,few,CASSPWGTYNEQFF,TGTGCCAGCAGCCCATGGGGGACCTACAATGAGCAGTTCTTC
TRBJ2-2,TRBV12-3/TRBV12-4,-,few,CASSLGVWNTGELFF,TGTGCCAGCAGTTTAGGGGTTTGGAACACCGGGGAGCTGTTTTTT
TRBJ2-1,TRBV12-3/TRBV12-4,TRBD1,-,CASSLVRGLPPGGSGNYNEQFF,TGTGCCAGCAGTTTAGTCAGGGGGCTCCCCCCAGGGGGTAGCGGCAACTACAATGAGCAGTTCTTC
TRBJ2-3,TRBV7-2,-,few,CASSVTQGDTQYF,TGTGCCAGCAGCGTGACGCAGGGTGATACGCAGTATTTT
TRBJ1-3,TRBV20-1,-,-,CSARDPRAAAPFSGNTIYF,TGCAGTGCTAGAGATCCACGGGCAGCCGCTCCGTTCTCTGGAAACACCATATATTTT